The clone carrying this TCR beta chain occurred a few times. This CDR3 has 15 residues. Between the trimmed V and J ends, which lost 3 bases and 1 base, there was a span of 12 bases. The germline V gene has CDR1 MGHDK and CDR2 SYGVNS. This entry belongs to a study of blood T cell repertoires in COVID-19. For the study at large: There were acute and convalescent COVID-19 samples, and they came from the United States, Italy and Spain. The cDNA or gDNA used as material had been derived from T cells, B-cell-depleted T cells, or PBMCs.

In the original workflow: Estimation of nucleated cell counts was performed using reference gene primer amplification. The table came from immunoSEQ multiplex PCR; TCRdb's copy has only in-frame clones and leaves some out. That table supplies the V and J calls and clone size; D and trimming were determined from the DNA. This repertoire shows 60,000 or so clones, roughly nine tenths found once; its top ten account for less than 2%. Sequenced material: peripheral blood. This chain joins TRBV25-1 and TRBJ1-1; D is uncertain. The source is a man in his sixties with acute or convalescent COVID-19. CDR3 nucleotide sequence: TGTGCCAGCAGTGAGTACTGGGCAGCGAACACTGAAGCTTTCTTT. Translated, it gives CASSEYWAANTEAFF.